Each of the 15 T cell receptor beta chains below was sequenced from the same sample in a study of cytomegalovirus exposure and HLA in healthy donors. In the PCR, 60 Vbeta and 13 Jbeta primers were used. Some clones are missing from TCRdb's copy, which holds only in-frame ones; the method was immunoSEQ multiplex PCR. In the table there are 210,000 or so clones, almost 85% of which are singletons. Source material: PBMCs. The origin of the receptors is a woman aged 35 to 49 in good health and CMV-seronegative.

The chain combines TRBV7-9 with TRBJ1-3; D is uncertain. This CDR3 spans 13 amino acids. Trimming cost V 2 bases and J 5 bases, with 7 bases left between them. CDR1 is SEHNR and CDR2 is FQNEAQ in the germline V gene (reference sequence). The CDR3 DNA is TGTGCCAGCAGCTTATTTGAGAGAAACACCATATATTTT. This codes for CASSLFERNTIYF.

This sequence joins TRBV27 and TRBJ2-7; weak D call: TRBD1 (5 bases). This CDR3 region has 13 residues. Germline CDR1 is MNHEY and CDR2 is SMNVEV (reference sequence). The V gene lost 3 bases and the J gene lost 6 bases, with 12 bases spanning the gap. CDR3 nucleotide sequence: TGTGCCAGCAGTTTGTCGAAGGGGCCCGAGCAGTACTTC. Encoded protein: CASSLSKGPEQYF.

The J gene is TRBJ2-3, the V gene TRBV9; TRBD1 matches at 9 bases. The J segment lost 2 bases and the V segment lost 0 bases, leaving 4 bases of the junction unmatched. CDR1 is SGDLS, CDR2 YYNGEE, per germline. The CDR3 totals 16 residues. CDR3 in DNA: TGTGCCAGCAGCGTAGCTCGGGACAGGGCCACAGATACGCAGTATTTT. Translating it yields CASSVARDRATDTQYF.

This chain's CDR3 is CASRLAGGEQFF. CDR3 nucleotide sequence: TGTGCCAGTAGATTGGCCGGGGGTGAGCAGTTCTTC. The chain has TRBV19 and TRBJ2-1; perhaps TRBD2 as D (6 bases). V was trimmed by 6 bases and J by 9 bases, leaving 12 bases between them. Germline CDR1 and CDR2: LNHDA and SQIVND (reference sequence). There are 12 residues in the CDR3.

The chain carries TRBV29-1 and TRBJ2-5; D ambiguous. The V and J ends lost 0 bases and 1 base respectively, with 9 bases between them. CDR3 length: 14 residues. Germline CDR1 SQVTM, CDR2 ANQGSEA. The CDR3: CSVEDRRSQETQYF. CDR3 coding DNA: TGCAGCGTTGAAGATCGACGGAGCCAAGAGACCCAGTACTTC.

This chain connects TRBV11-1 to TRBJ2-7; TRBD2 aligns across 8 bases. Germline CDR1 reads SGHAT; CDR2 reads FQDESV (reference sequence). This CDR3 contains 14 residues. The J segment lost 4 bases and the V segment lost 5 bases, leaving 7 bases of the junction unmatched. CDR3: CASSQAGESYEQYF. CDR3 nucleotides: TGTGCCAGCAGCCAAGCGGGGGAGTCTTACGAGCAGTACTTC.

This clone was observed a handful of times. The V and J genes are TRBV5-6 and TRBJ2-1; TRBD2 agrees at 14 bases. Germline V gives CDR1 SGHDT, CDR2 YYEEEE. The V and J ends lost 4 bases and 6 bases, in that order; junction bases with no gene match: 3. The CDR3 runs to 15 residues. The CDR3: CASSPGLAGANEQFF. The DNA for the CDR3 is TGTGCCAGCAGCCCGGGACTAGCGGGGGCCAATGAGCAGTTCTTC.

The chain recombines TRBV10-3 with TRBJ1-5; D perhaps matches TRBD1 (5 bases). Germline assignment: CDR1 ENHRY and CDR2 SYGVKD. V was pared by 3 bases and J by 4 bases, with 10 bases between. The CDR3 contains 14 residues. The CDR3 here is CAISDPGLNQPQHF. DNA of the CDR3: TGTGCCATCAGTGACCCAGGGCTGAATCAGCCCCAGCATTTT.

The chain couples TRBV5-5 to TRBJ2-5; 7 bases are shared with TRBD1. The germline V gene encodes CDR1 SGHKS and CDR2 YYEKEE (reference sequence). This CDR3 is 14 amino acids long. V was pared by 0 bases and J by 5 bases, with 4 bases of the junction left unmatched. The CDR3 DNA reads as TGTGCCAGCAGCTTGGGACAGGGCGGTGAGACCCAGTACTTC. Translation gives CASSLGQGGETQYF.

The rearrangement uses TRBV6-5 and TRBJ1-4, with 8 bases that match TRBD1. Germline V CDR1 and CDR2: MNHEY, SVGAGI. Losses at the gene ends were 2 bases for V and 8 bases for J; bases not matched to a gene: 10. The CDR3 spans 16 residues. DNA for the CDR3: TGTGCCAGCAGTTACCGGCAGGGGGCGCGCCCCGAAAAACTGTTTTTT. It yields the protein CASSYRQGARPEKLFF.

The chain has TRBV5-7 and TRBJ2-7; 9 nucleotides line up with TRBD2. TRBV5-7 is an open reading frame whose function is uncertain. V shed 2 bases and J 6 bases; nucleotides not matched to a gene: 6. This CDR3 has 14 amino acids. The CDR3 sequence: CASSFGGGALEQYF. In DNA form, the CDR3 reads TGTGCCAGCAGCTTTGGCGGGGGGGCGCTCGAGCAGTACTTC.

V is TRBV19 and J is TRBJ2-3; 10 bases align to TRBD2. Per germline, CDR1 LNHDA and CDR2 SQIVND (reference sequence). V was clipped by 6 bases and J by 3 bases; unmatched bases: 3. The CDR3 spans 14 residues. CDR3: CASRISGGTDTQYF. The CDR3 region has the DNA TGTGCCAGTAGGATTAGCGGGGGGACAGATACGCAGTATTTT.

The chain employs TRBV7-2 and TRBJ2-5; possibly TRBD2 for D (5 bases). V gave up 5 bases and J gave up 5 bases, with 12 bases separating them. The CDR3 is 13 amino acids. CDR1 and CDR2 (germline): SGHTA, FQGNSA. The CDR3 region has the DNA TGTGCCAGCAGCCCCGATGGACTCGAGACCCAGTACTTC. Amino acids: CASSPDGLETQYF. The variable domain in full, completed from reference TRBV7-2 and TRBJ2-5, reads GAGVSQSPSNKVTEKGKDVELRCDPISGHTALYWYRQSLGQGLEFLIYFQGNSAPDKSGLPSDRFSAERTGGSVSTLTIQRTQQEDSAVYLCASSPDGLETQYFGPGTRLLVL.

The chain carries TRBV5-8 and TRBJ1-1; TRBD1 is a possible D gene (5 bases). The CDR3 runs 15 residues. Between the trimmed V and J ends, which lost 2 bases and 0 bases, there was a span of 11 bases. CDR1 SGHTS and CDR2 YDEGEE come from the germline V gene. The CDR3: CASSFARGMNTEAFF. In nucleotides, the CDR3 is TGTGCCAGCAGCTTCGCTCGGGGGATGAACACTGAAGCTTTCTTT. Full variable domain (outside the CDR3, taken from reference TRBV5-8 and TRBJ1-1): EAGVTQSPTHLIKTRGQQATLRCSPISGHTSVYWYQQALGLGLQFLLWYDEGEERNRGNFPPRFSGRQFPNYSSELNVNALELEDSALYLCASSFARGMNTEAFFGQGTRLTVV.

This rearrangement joins TRBV2 to TRBJ1-1; D uncertain. The CDR3 length is 14 residues. CDR1 is SNHLY, CDR2 FYNNEI, per germline. Deletions cut 6 bases from V and 6 bases from J, with 17 bases between. The DNA of the CDR3 is TGTGCCAGCAGCGAGGAGGAGCCGTCGCCTGAAGCTTTCTTT. Its translation: CASSEEEPSPEAFF. Looking up the rest from reference TRBV2 and TRBJ1-1 gives the full variable domain: EPEVTQTPSHQVTQMGQEVILRCVPISNHLYFYWYRQILGQKVEFLVSFYNNEISEKSEIFDDQFSVERPDGSNFTLKIRSTKLEDSAMYFCASSEEEPSPEAFFGQGTRLTVV.